This T cell receptor (beta chain) was sequenced in a study of cytomegalovirus exposure and HLA in healthy donors. Overall study context: Among approximately 390 genotyped donors, approximately 80% fell in the Caucasian-associated ancestry cluster.

Germline CDR1 and CDR2: KGHSH and LQKENI. Trimming took off 3 bases at V and 2 bases at J, with 10 bases between the two ends. This CDR3 region has 15 residues. PCR employed 60 Vbeta and 13 Jbeta primers. Assay: immunoSEQ multiplex PCR; the TCRdb copy retains only in-frame clones and omits some. This table has tens of thousands of clones, under 90% appearing once. The chain links TRBV18 to TRBJ2-2, with D possibly TRBD2 on 5 matching bases. The TCR sequence derives from a woman in her 40s in good health and CMV-seronegative. Specimen: PBMCs. CDR3 DNA: TGTGCCAGCTCACCCCAACGGACTAACACCGGGGAGCTGTTTTTT. Its protein product is CASSPQRTNTGELFF.